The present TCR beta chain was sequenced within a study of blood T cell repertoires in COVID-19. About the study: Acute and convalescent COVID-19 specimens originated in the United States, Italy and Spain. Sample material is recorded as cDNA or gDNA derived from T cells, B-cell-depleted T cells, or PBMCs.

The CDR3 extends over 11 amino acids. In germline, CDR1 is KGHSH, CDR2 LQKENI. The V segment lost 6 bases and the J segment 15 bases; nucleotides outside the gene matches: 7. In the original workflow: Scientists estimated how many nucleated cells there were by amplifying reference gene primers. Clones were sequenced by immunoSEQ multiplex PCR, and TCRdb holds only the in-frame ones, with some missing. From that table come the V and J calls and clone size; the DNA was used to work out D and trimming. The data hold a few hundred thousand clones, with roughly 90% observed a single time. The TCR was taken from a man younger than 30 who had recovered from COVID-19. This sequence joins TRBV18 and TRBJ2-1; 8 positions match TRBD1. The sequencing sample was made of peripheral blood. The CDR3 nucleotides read TGTGCCAGCTCCCTAGGACAGGGCTCGTTCTTC. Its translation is CASSLGQGSFF.